This entry concerns a single TCR beta chain. Its antigen remains unknown. The V segment lost 8 bases and the J segment 0 bases; nucleotides outside the gene matches: 7. Germline V gene data show CDR1 as SQVTM and CDR2 as ANQGSEA. The CDR3 has 14 amino acids. The source of the sample is a study of T cell responses to AZD1222 COVID-19 vaccine. Study-wide findings and caveats: Targeting of unmutated variant regions was reportedly seen in nearly half of spike-specific TCRs.

Libraries were prepared by immunoSEQ multiplex PCR; TCRdb keeps only in-frame clonotypes and omits some of them. This sample has about 140,000 clones, with about 89% found just once. The chain combines TRBV29-1 with TRBJ2-1, with 7 nucleotides matching TRBD2. The receptor's source is an adult in good health. Sample: peripheral blood, taken on day 0 of AZD1222 vaccination. CDR3 DNA sequence: TGCAGCCATAGCGGGTCGATCTCCTACAATGAGCAGTTCTTC. Translation gives CSHSGSISYNEQFF.